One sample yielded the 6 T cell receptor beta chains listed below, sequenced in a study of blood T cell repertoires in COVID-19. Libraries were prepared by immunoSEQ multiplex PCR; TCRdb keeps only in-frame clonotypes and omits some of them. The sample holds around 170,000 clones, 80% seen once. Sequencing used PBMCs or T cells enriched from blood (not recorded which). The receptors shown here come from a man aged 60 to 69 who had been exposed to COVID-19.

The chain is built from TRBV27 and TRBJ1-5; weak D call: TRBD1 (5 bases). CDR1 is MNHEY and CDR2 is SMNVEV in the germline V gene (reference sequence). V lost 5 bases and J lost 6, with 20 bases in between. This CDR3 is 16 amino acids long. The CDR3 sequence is CASSAHRRPTSQPQHF. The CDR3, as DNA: TGTGCCAGCAGTGCCCACAGGAGACCCACGAGTCAGCCCCAGCATTTT.

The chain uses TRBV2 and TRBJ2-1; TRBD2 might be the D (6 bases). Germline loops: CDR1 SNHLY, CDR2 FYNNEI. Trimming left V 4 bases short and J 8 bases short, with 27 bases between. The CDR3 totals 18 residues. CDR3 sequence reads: CASSGPRHSARRVDEQFF. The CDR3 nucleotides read TGTGCCAGCAGTGGTCCCCGCCATAGCGCACGGAGGGTCGATGAGCAGTTCTTC.

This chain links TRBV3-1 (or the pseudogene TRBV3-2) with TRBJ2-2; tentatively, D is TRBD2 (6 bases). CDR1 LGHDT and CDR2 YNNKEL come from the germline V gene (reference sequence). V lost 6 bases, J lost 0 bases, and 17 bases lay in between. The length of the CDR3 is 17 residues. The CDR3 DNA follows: TGTGCCAGCAGTCGTTTGATCCGGGAGACGAACACCGGGGAGCTGTTTTTT. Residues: CASSRLIRETNTGELFF.

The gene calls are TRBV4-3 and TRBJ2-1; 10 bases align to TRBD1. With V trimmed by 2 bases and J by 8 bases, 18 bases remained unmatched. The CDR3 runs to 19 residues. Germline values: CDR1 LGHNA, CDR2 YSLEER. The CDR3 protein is CASSQHLPGTGVGRDEQFF. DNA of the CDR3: TGCGCCAGCAGCCAACACCTACCCGGGACAGGGGTCGGTCGCGATGAGCAGTTCTTC.

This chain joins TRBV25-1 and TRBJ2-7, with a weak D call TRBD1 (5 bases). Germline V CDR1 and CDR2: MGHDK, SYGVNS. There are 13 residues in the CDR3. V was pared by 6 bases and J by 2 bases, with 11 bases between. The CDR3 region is CASRPSTAYEQYF. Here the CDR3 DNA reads TGTGCCAGCAGACCCTCGACAGCCTACGAGCAGTACTTC.

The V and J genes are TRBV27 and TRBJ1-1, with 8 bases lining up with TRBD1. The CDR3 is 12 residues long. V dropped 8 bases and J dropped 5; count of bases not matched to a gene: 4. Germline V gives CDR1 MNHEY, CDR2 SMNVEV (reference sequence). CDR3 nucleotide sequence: TGTGCCAGCCGACAGGGGAGGACTGAAGCTTTCTTT. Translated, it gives CASRQGRTEAFF.